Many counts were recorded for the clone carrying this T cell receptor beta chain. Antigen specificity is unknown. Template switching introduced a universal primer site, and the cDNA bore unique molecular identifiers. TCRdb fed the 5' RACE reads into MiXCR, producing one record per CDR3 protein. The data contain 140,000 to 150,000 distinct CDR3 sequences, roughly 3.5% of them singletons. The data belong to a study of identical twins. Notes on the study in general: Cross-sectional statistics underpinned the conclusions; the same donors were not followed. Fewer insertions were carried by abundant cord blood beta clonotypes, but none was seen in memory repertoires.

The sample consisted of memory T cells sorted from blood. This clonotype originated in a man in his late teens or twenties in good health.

The CDR3 DNA reads as TGTGCCATTATGGACAGGGGATTAGATGAGCAGTTCTTC. Translated: CAIMDRGLDEQFF. The V gene is TRBV10-3, the J gene TRBJ2-1; 9 nucleotides align to TRBD1. The CDR3 covers 13 residues. The V gene's germline CDR1 is ENHRY and CDR2 SYGVKD. Trimming removed 9 bases from V and 8 bases from J; junction bases left unmatched: 8.